This TCR beta chain appears in the sequencing data of a study of blood T cell repertoires in COVID-19. Methods used by the authors: Estimates of nucleated cell counts were drawn from the amplification of reference gene primers. Clones were read by immunoSEQ multiplex PCR, and TCRdb kept only the in-frame ones, dropping some. The V and J calls and clone size were taken over from that table, and D and trimming were inferred from the DNA. The sample records roughly 160,000 clones, 88% being singletons. The sample was peripheral blood. The source is a man in his fifties or sixties who had recovered from COVID-19.

CDR3: CASSLGGRTEAFF. CDR3 DNA: TGTGCCAGCAGCTTGGGAGGGCGGACTGAAGCTTTCTTT. The V and J genes are TRBV5-4 and TRBJ1-1; D remains ambiguous. V lost 0 bases, J lost 5 bases, and 8 bases lay in between. The CDR3 runs 13 residues. The germline CDR1 and CDR2 sequences are SGHNT and YYREEE (reference sequence).